Below, 27 T cell receptor beta chains from the same sample are listed, as sequenced in a study of sequential checkpoint blockade in melanoma. The sample's treatment: randomized to nivolumab then ipilimumab (arm A) or the reverse (arm B). The protocol was immunoSEQ multiplex PCR, while the TCRdb copy is restricted to in-frame clones and leaves out a portion. The top ten clones hold roughly 6.7% of a sample with roughly 20,000 clones, 27% of them seen once. The material sequenced was tumor tissue (inferred from file names), taken from a patient given nivolumab and ipilimumab in sequence. All receptors derive from a human donor with melanoma.

This clone appeared a few times. This chain links TRBV7-4 with TRBJ1-3; D not certain. Trimming left V 6 bases short and J 0 bases short, with 6 bases between. Germline lookup yields CDR1 SGHVT and CDR2 SQSDAQ. The CDR3 spans 13 residues. The CDR3 sequence: CASRGISGNTIYF. DNA for the CDR3: TGTGCCAGCAGGGGGATCTCTGGAAACACCATATATTTT.

The chain couples TRBV2 to TRBJ2-4; TRBD2 agrees at 7 bases. This CDR3 region has 14 residues. Germline V gene lookup returns CDR1 SNHLY and CDR2 FYNNEI. V lost 4 bases to trimming and J lost 2 bases; unmatched junction nucleotides: 2. The CDR3 DNA follows: TGTGCCAGCAGTGGCGGGAGACCCAAAAACATTCAGTACTTC. This sequence encodes CASSGGRPKNIQYF.

V is TRBV28 and J is TRBJ2-1, with 7 bases aligning to TRBD1. The CDR3 length is 15 residues. The V gene end was trimmed by 5 bases and the J gene end by 3 bases; junction bases not matched to a gene: 7. Germline CDR1 is MDHEN and CDR2 is SYDVKM. CDR3 amino acids: CASSRGQRLYNEQFF. CDR3 DNA sequence: TGTGCCAGCAGTAGGGGGCAGAGGCTCTACAATGAGCAGTTCTTC.

The chain couples TRBV6-8 to TRBJ1-6; TRBD1 might be the D (5 bases). CDR3 size: 16 residues. Looked up from germline, CDR1 is MNHGY and CDR2 is SAAAGT. Between the trimmed V and J ends, which lost 2 bases and 7 bases, there was a span of 15 bases. CDR3 sequence reads: CASSYGSRTRNSPLHF. CDR3 in DNA: TGTGCCAGCAGTTACGGATCGAGGACAAGAAATTCACCCCTCCACTTT.

A few counts support this clone. The CDR3 loop is CASREGWDGYTF. CDR3 nucleotide sequence: TGTGCCAGCAGGGAGGGGTGGGACGGCTACACCTTC. The rearrangement links TRBV6-8 to TRBJ1-2, with D maybe TRBD1 (5 bases). CDR1 is MNHGY, CDR2 SAAAGT, per germline. V gave up 6 bases and J gave up 8 bases, with 13 bases separating them. This CDR3 is built from 12 residues.

The rearrangement joins TRBV11-3 to TRBJ1-6; no firm D call. From germline, CDR1 is SGHNT and CDR2 YENEEA. V was pared by 2 bases and J by 10 bases, with 15 bases between. The CDR3 runs 15 residues. CDR3 DNA: TGTGCCAGCAGCTTAATAGAGGGAGTGAACTCACCCCTCCACTTT. Amino acid sequence: CASSLIEGVNSPLHF. Complete variable domain (other parts from reference TRBV11-3 and TRBJ1-6): EAGVVQSPRYKIIEKKQPVAFWCNPISGHNTLYWYLQNLGQGPELLIRYENEEAVDDSQLPKDRFSAERLKGVDSTLKIQPAELGDSAVYLCASSLIEGVNSPLHFGNGTRLTVT.

This clone has more than one count but fewer than ten. This chain joins TRBV6-8 and TRBJ1-4, with D possibly matching TRBD1 (5 bases). Per germline, CDR1 MNHGY and CDR2 SAAAGT. The CDR3 spans 13 residues. V dropped 5 bases and J dropped 6 bases, with 10 bases sitting between them. The DNA for the CDR3 is TGTGCCAGCAGTGACGGGGGTTATGAAAAACTGTTTTTT. Amino acid sequence: CASSDGGYEKLFF.

In its sample, this clone was seen a few times. The chain employs TRBV11-3 and TRBJ2-6, with unresolved D. Germline CDR1 reads SGHNT; CDR2 reads YENEEA. V lost 3 bases to trimming and J lost 0 bases, with 6 bases between them. The CDR3 has 15 residues. CDR3 sequence: CASSFLSSGANVLTF. In DNA, the CDR3 is TGTGCCAGCAGCTTCTTGAGCTCTGGGGCCAACGTCCTGACTTTC.

The chain combines TRBV5-1 with TRBJ1-6; D is perhaps TRBD1 (5 bases). V was trimmed by 6 bases and J by 8 bases, leaving 21 bases between them. Germline values: CDR1 SGHRS, CDR2 YFSETQ. The CDR3 has 16 amino acids. The chain's CDR3 is CASNEGNGLGYSPLHF. The CDR3 coding sequence is TGCGCCAGCAACGAGGGGAATGGCTTGGGTTATTCACCCCTCCACTTT.

V gene TRBV5-1 combines with J gene TRBJ2-5; 12 bases line up with TRBD2. The ends lost 2 bases at V and 2 bases at J; junction bases unmatched: 1. CDR1 and CDR2 (germline): SGHRS, YFSETQ. This CDR3 is built from 15 residues. The CDR3 DNA reads TGCGCCAGCAGCTTAGGACTAGCGGGACAAGAGACCCAGTACTTC. Its protein product is CASSLGLAGQETQYF. The full variable domain, its missing parts supplied by reference TRBV5-1 and TRBJ2-5, is KAGVTQTPRYLIKTRGQQVTLSCSPISGHRSVSWYQQTPGQGLQFLFEYFSETQRNKGNFPGRFSGRQFSNSRSEMNVSTLELGDSALYLCASSLGLAGQETQYFGPGTRLLVL.

The chain employs TRBV5-1 and TRBJ2-5; 11 positions match TRBD2. Looked up from germline, CDR1 is SGHRS and CDR2 is YFSETQ. This CDR3 is built from 20 residues. V lost 4 bases to trimming and J lost 1 base; unmatched junction nucleotides: 18. The CDR3 nucleotides are TGCGCCAGCAGCCCCCTCCGACCCACCGGGACTAGCGGCCTCCAAGAGACCCAGTACTTC. Protein product: CASSPLRPTGTSGLQETQYF.

The gene calls are TRBV28 and TRBJ1-3; D remains ambiguous. The CDR3 is 12 amino acids. Germline V gene sequence: CDR1 MDHEN, CDR2 SYDVKM. V was pared by 5 bases and J by 4 bases, with 6 bases between. The CDR3 spells CASSVGGNTIYF. In DNA form, the CDR3 reads TGTGCCAGCAGTGTCGGCGGAAACACCATATATTTT.

This clone has a handful of counts. The chain combines TRBV6-8 with TRBJ2-2; D gene uncertain. Trimming removed 1 base at V and 4 bases at J, with 7 bases between. Germline-derived CDR1 and CDR2 are MNHGY and SAAAGT. The CDR3 has 14 amino acids. The CDR3 region is CASSYLPGTGELFF. In DNA, the CDR3 is TGTGCCAGCAGTTACTTACCTGGCACCGGGGAGCTGTTTTTT.

The sample holds a few counts of this clone. The chain carries TRBV29-1 and TRBJ2-7; no clear D. The CDR3 consists of 12 residues. V dropped 5 bases and J dropped 1 base, with 9 bases sitting between them. Germline CDR1 SQVTM, CDR2 ANQGSEA. The CDR3 reads CSVTTDSYEQYF. CDR3 in DNA: TGCAGCGTTACGACCGATTCCTACGAGCAGTACTTC.

This clone was seen ten or more times. The V and J genes are TRBV7-7 and TRBJ2-2, with 8 bases identical to TRBD1. The CDR3 has 15 residues. The germline V gene encodes CDR1 SSHAT and CDR2 FNYEAQ (reference sequence). The V segment lost 5 bases and the J segment 6 bases; nucleotides outside the gene matches: 8. The CDR3 here is CASSQMDRVAGELFF. The CDR3 coding sequence is TGTGCCAGCAGCCAAATGGACAGGGTGGCCGGGGAGCTGTTTTTT.

This clone was seen at least ten times. The genes are TRBV6-8 and TRBJ2-5; 7 bases are shared with TRBD1. Germline trimming cut 7 bases from V and 5 bases from J; bases unmatched to any gene: 10. CDR3 length equals 14 residues. Per the germline V gene, CDR1 is MNHGY and CDR2 is SAAAGT. CDR3 sequence (DNA): TGTGCCAGCACCCTTAAGACAGGGATTGAGACCCAGTACTTC. The encoded protein is CASTLKTGIETQYF.

The chain combines TRBV6-8 with TRBJ2-1, with 9 bases lining up with TRBD2. V lost 2 bases and J lost 8; bases outside the gene matches: 7. The CDR3 contains 15 residues. Germline V CDR1 and CDR2: MNHGY, SAAAGT. For the CDR3, the DNA is TGTGCCAGCAGTTACCTAGCGGGGTCAGTTGATGAGCAGTTCTTC. Encoded protein: CASSYLAGSVDEQFF.

This chain connects TRBV7-8 to TRBJ2-5; D call uncertain. V lost 1 base and J 3 bases, leaving 6 bases between the germline ends. There are 13 residues in the CDR3. Looked up from germline, CDR1 is SGHVS and CDR2 is FQNEAQ. In DNA form, the CDR3 reads TGTGCCAGCAGCTTAGGAGTCGAAGAGACCCAGTACTTC. This encodes CASSLGVEETQYF.

The chain has TRBV11-3 and TRBJ2-5; 9 bases match TRBD2. From germline, CDR1 is SGHNT and CDR2 YENEEA. The CDR3 is made up of 15 amino acids. With V trimmed by 5 bases and J by 2 bases, 6 bases remained unmatched. The CDR3 reads CASSPSGVGQETQYF. The DNA of the CDR3 is TGTGCCAGCAGCCCTAGCGGGGTTGGGCAAGAGACCCAGTACTTC.

In this sample, this clone is medium-sized. The chain links TRBV14 to TRBJ1-1; possibly TRBD1 for D (6 bases). Germline CDR1 is SGHDN and CDR2 is FVKESK. V lost 2 bases to trimming and J lost 8 bases, with 21 bases between them. The CDR3 is 16 amino acids. CDR3 residues: CASSQWGLYREKEAFF. Here the CDR3 DNA reads TGTGCCAGCAGCCAATGGGGCTTATACAGGGAAAAGGAAGCTTTCTTT.

J is TRBJ2-3 and V is TRBV11-3; 11 bases fit TRBD2. Trimming removed 3 bases from V and 7 bases from J; junction bases left unmatched: 9. The CDR3 spans 16 residues. Per germline, CDR1 SGHNT and CDR2 YENEEA. Here the CDR3 reads CASSLLATSGAYTQYF. The CDR3 coding sequence is TGTGCCAGCAGCTTGTTGGCGACTAGCGGGGCCTATACGCAGTATTTT.

The chain recombines TRBV10-2 with TRBJ2-7; D may be TRBD1 or TRBD2 (5 bases each). V dropped 4 bases and J dropped 1 base, with 11 bases sitting between them. The CDR3 extends over 14 amino acids. Per the germline V gene, CDR1 is WSHSY and CDR2 is SAAADI. CDR3 bases: TGCGCCAGCAGTGCTAGGGACCCTTCCTACGAGCAGTACTTC. This gives the protein CASSARDPSYEQYF.

The chain links TRBV30 to TRBJ2-7; TRBD1 matches at 8 bases. From germline, CDR1 is GTSNPN and CDR2 SVGIG (reference sequence). The CDR3 extends over 13 amino acids. Germline trimming cut 4 bases from V and 5 bases from J; bases unmatched to any gene: 7. As DNA, the CDR3 is TGTGCCTGGATGCCGGACAGGGCCCACGAGCAGTACTTC. Its protein product is CAWMPDRAHEQYF.

The rearrangement uses TRBV18 and TRBJ2-7; D may be TRBD1 (6 bases). Between the trimmed V and J ends, which lost 3 bases and 5 bases, there was a span of 11 bases. This CDR3 is 13 amino acids long. Germline CDR1 reads KGHSH; CDR2 reads LQKENI. The DNA for the CDR3 is TGTGCCAGCTCACCGCGGACAGTAAACGAGCAGTACTTC. It yields the protein CASSPRTVNEQYF.

J is TRBJ2-5 and V is TRBV5-1, with 9 positions matching TRBD1. The CDR3 length is 14 residues. From germline, CDR1 is SGHRS and CDR2 YFSETQ. With 2 bases clipped from V and 3 bases from J, the junction kept 2 bases outside the gene matches. CDR3 sequence: CASSFGQGKETQYF. CDR3 in DNA: TGCGCCAGCAGCTTCGGACAGGGGAAAGAGACCCAGTACTTC.

The chain joins TRBV19 to TRBJ1-2; TRBD1 matches at 8 bases. The V gene end was trimmed by 9 bases and the J gene end by 4 bases; junction bases not matched to a gene: 4. The CDR3 totals 12 residues. Germline loops: CDR1 LNHDA, CDR2 SQIVND (reference sequence). CDR3 bases: TGTGCCAGCTGGGACAGGTTCTATGGCTACACCTTC. Protein product: CASWDRFYGYTF.

This clone was counted a single time. The chain couples TRBV11-3 to TRBJ2-2, with TRBD2 matching 7 bases. The CDR3 totals 19 residues. Germline trimming cut 1 base from V and 3 bases from J; bases unmatched to any gene: 14. Germline V lookup: CDR1 SGHNT, CDR2 YENEEA. The CDR3 region has the DNA TGTGCCAGCAGCTTAGGCGGGTTTCTAGGCGGGAGAGACACCGGGGAGCTGTTTTTT. Amino acid sequence: CASSLGGFLGGRDTGELFF.